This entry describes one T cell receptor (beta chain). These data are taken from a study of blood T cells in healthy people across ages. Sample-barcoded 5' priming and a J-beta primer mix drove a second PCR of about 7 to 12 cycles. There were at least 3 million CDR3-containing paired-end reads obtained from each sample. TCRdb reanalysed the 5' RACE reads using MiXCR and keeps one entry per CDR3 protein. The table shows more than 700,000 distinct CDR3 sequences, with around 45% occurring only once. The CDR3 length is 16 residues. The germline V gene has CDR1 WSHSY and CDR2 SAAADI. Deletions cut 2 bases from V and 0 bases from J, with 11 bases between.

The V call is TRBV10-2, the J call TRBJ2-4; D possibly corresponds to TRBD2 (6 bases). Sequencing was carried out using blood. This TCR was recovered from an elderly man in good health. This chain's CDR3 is CASSEMAEGAKNIQYF. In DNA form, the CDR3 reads TGCGCCAGCAGTGAGATGGCGGAGGGAGCCAAAAACATTCAGTACTTC.